The 9 T cell receptor beta chains presented below share a single source sample, sequenced in a study of vaccination and CD4 T cells after COVID-19. These receptors' antigens are unknown. Treatment here: roughly ten-day PBMC culture with coronavirus spike peptide pools or control peptides (ViraFEST assay). Gathered ahead of the COVID-19 pandemic (2011-2018) were the CD4+ T cells of the unexposed donor. The assay that was used to sequence DNA from cultured CD4+ T cells was the Oncomine TCR Beta short-read assay. TCRdb recomputed calls from the PCR reads with MiXCR, one row per CDR3 protein. The table has more than 5,000 distinct CDR3 sequences, 62% seen once. Sequences were obtained from CD4+ T cells from blood, cultured in vitro. The receptors originated from a human donor in good health.

This clonotype was picked up one time. The rearrangement uses TRBV5-1 and TRBJ1-6; D not certain. Trimming took off 5 bases at V and 10 bases at J, with 10 bases between the two ends. The CDR3 spans 12 residues. CDR1 is SGHRS, CDR2 YFSETQ, per germline. The CDR3 loop reads CASSNTDSPLHF. The CDR3 region has the DNA TGCGCCAGCAGTAATACAGACTCACCCCTCCACTTT.

V is TRBV28 and J is TRBJ1-6, with a tentative D call TRBD1 (5 bases). The length of the CDR3 is 17 residues. Per the germline V gene, CDR1 is MDHEN and CDR2 is SYDVKM. V was cut by 1 base and J by 7 bases, with 17 bases left in between. This CDR3 reads CASSLSQGLEGNSPLHF. DNA for the CDR3: TGTGCCAGCAGTTTATCGCAGGGATTAGAGGGCAATTCACCCCTCCACTTT.

This chain joins TRBV20-1 and TRBJ2-3; D is unclear. Germline-derived CDR1 and CDR2 are DFQATT and SNEGSKA (reference sequence). The CDR3 contains 11 residues. V was trimmed by 3 bases and J by 5 bases, leaving 6 bases between them. The CDR3: CSASAGDTQYF. CDR3 nucleotides: TGCAGTGCTAGTGCCGGAGATACGCAGTATTTT.

This clonotype showed up just once. This rearrangement joins TRBV5-1 to TRBJ2-3, with 8 bases that match TRBD2. Germline loops: CDR1 SGHRS, CDR2 YFSETQ. The CDR3 runs 14 residues. V lost 4 bases and J lost 6; bases outside the gene matches: 7. This CDR3 reads CASSLGGGWDTQYF. The DNA of the CDR3 is TGCGCCAGCAGCCTCGGGGGGGGCTGGGATACGCAGTATTTT.

This clonotype was counted a single time. The rearrangement uses TRBV20-1 and TRBJ1-4; D is perhaps TRBD1 (5 bases). The CDR3 is made up of 15 amino acids. Germline values: CDR1 DFQATT, CDR2 SNEGSKA (reference sequence). With 1 base removed from V and 8 bases from J, the gap between germline ends came to 17 bases. The CDR3: CSARGARAGGEKLFF. The CDR3 bases are TGCAGTGCTAGAGGTGCCCGGGCCGGGGGAGAAAAACTGTTTTTT.

The chain combines TRBV11-2 with TRBJ1-1, with 12 bases fitting TRBD1. From germline, CDR1 is SGHAT and CDR2 FQNNGV. This CDR3 has 16 residues. V dropped 5 bases and J dropped 3; count of bases not matched to a gene: 7. In DNA, the CDR3 is TGTGCCAGCAGCGACCGGGACAGGGGGCCGGACACTGAAGCTTTCTTT. Encoded protein: CASSDRDRGPDTEAFF.

The rearrangement links TRBV20-1 to TRBJ2-1; the D gene is possibly TRBD2 (6 bases). The CDR3 length is 16 residues. V was cut by 0 bases and J by 4 bases, with 16 bases left in between. Germline CDR1 is DFQATT and CDR2 is SNEGSKA (reference sequence). Written as DNA, the CDR3 is TGCAGTGCTAGAGATCCAACTAGCAATATGTACAATGAGCAGTTCTTC. As protein: CSARDPTSNMYNEQFF.

This clonotype was observed once. The chain uses TRBV12-3 or TRBV12-4 and TRBJ1-2; D perhaps matches TRBD1 (5 bases). V was pared by 5 bases and J by 2 bases, with 9 bases between. The CDR3 has 13 residues. The CDR3 loop is CASSLDSNYGYTF. In DNA form, the CDR3 reads TGTGCCAGCAGTCTCGACAGCAACTATGGCTACACCTTC.

This clonotype was seen a single time. This chain links TRBV27 with TRBJ2-7; D is perhaps TRBD1 (5 bases). Germline V gene lookup returns CDR1 MNHEY and CDR2 SMNVEV (reference sequence). V lost 3 bases to trimming and J lost 4 bases, with 13 bases between them. The CDR3 contains 14 residues. CDR3 sequence reads: CASSLKGRTYEQYF. The CDR3 nucleotides read TGTGCCAGCAGTTTGAAGGGGCGGACATACGAGCAGTACTTC.